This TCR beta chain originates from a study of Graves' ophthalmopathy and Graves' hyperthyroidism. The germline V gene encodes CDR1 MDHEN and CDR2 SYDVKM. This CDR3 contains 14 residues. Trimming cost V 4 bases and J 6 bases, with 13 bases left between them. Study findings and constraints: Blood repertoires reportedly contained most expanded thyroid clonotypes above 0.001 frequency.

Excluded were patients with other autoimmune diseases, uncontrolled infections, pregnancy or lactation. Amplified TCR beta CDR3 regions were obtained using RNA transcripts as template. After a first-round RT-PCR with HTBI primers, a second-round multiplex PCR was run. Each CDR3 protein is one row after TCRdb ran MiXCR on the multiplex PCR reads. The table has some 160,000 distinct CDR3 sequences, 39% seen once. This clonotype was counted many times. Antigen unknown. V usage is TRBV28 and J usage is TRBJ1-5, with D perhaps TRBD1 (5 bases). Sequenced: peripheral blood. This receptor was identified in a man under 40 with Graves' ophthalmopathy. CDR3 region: CASSSVDGAQPQHF. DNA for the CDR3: TGTGCCAGCAGTTCAGTGGACGGGGCTCAGCCCCAGCATTTT.